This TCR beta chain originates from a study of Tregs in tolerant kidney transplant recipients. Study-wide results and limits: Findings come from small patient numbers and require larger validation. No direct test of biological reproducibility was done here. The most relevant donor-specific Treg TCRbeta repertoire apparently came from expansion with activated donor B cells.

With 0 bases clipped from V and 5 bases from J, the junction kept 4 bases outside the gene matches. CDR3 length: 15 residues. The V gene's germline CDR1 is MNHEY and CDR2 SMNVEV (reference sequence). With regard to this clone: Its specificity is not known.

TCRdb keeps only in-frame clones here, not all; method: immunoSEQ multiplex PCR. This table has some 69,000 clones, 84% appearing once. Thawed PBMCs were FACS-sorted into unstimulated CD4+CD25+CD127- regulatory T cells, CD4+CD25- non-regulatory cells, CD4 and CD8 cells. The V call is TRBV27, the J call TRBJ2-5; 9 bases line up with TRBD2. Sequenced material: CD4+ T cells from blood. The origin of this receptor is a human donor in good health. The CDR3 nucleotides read TGTGCCAGCAGTTTATCGGGACTAGCCAGGGAGACCCAGTACTTC. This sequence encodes CASSLSGLARETQYF.